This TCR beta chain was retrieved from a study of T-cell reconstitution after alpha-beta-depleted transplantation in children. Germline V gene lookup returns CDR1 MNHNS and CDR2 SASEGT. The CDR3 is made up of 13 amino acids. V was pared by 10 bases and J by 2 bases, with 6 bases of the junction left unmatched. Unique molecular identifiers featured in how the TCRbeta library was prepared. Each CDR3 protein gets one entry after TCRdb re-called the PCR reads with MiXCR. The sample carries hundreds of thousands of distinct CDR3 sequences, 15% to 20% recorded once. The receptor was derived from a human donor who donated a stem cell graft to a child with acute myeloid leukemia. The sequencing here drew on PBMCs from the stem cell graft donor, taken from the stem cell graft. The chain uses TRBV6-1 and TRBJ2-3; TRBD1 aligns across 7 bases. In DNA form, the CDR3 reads TGTGCCACCCTCGGGACAGCCACAGATACGCAGTATTTT. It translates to CATLGTATDTQYF.